This T cell receptor beta chain was found in a study of T-cell reconstitution after alpha-beta-depleted transplantation in children. The TCRbeta library incorporated unique molecular identifiers. TCRdb reanalysed the PCR reads using MiXCR and keeps one entry per CDR3 protein. The repertoire holds a few hundred thousand distinct CDR3 sequences, with 10% as singletons. Per germline, CDR1 SGHAT and CDR2 FQNNGV. The J segment lost 6 bases and the V segment lost 5 bases, leaving 10 bases of the junction unmatched. The CDR3 spans 15 residues. The V and J genes are TRBV11-2 and TRBJ2-1; TRBD2 agrees at 7 bases. The sequence was obtained from a human donor who donated a stem cell graft to a child with acute lymphoblastic leukemia. Sample: PBMCs from the stem cell graft donor, taken from the stem cell graft. The CDR3 region is CASSPRGRAINEQFF. In DNA form, the CDR3 reads TGTGCCAGCAGCCCCCGGGGGAGGGCCATCAATGAGCAGTTCTTC.